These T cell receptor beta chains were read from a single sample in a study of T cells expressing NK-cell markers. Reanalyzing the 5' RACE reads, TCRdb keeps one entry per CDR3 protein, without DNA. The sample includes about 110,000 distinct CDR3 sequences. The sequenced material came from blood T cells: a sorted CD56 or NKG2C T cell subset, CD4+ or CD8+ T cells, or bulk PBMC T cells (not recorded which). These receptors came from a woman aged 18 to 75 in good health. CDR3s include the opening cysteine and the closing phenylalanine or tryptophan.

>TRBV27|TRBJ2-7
CASKYGTGAAYEQYF
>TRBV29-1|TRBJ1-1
CSVDESSTAWDTEAFF
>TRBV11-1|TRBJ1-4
CASSLATVWDRTYEKLFF
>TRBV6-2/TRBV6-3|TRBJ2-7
CASIERSRNYEQYF
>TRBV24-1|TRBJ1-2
CATSDGLFGYIF
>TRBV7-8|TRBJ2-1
CASSLEESGEQTNDNEQFF
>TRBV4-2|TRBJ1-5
CASSQELYSNQPQHF
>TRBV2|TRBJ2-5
CASFSTPSVGETQYF
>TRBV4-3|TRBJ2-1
CASSQEATGLLYNEQFF
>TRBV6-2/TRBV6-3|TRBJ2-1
CASRHPSGSNEQFF
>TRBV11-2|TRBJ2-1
CASSLAPGNEQFF
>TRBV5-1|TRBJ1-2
CASRSLLLNYGYTF
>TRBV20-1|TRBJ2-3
CSARSTGGLGTDTQYF
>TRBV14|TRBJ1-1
CASSLGMSGTEAFF
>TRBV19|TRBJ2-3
CASSVAGGETDTQYF
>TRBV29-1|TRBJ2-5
CSVEPLGGQEETQYF
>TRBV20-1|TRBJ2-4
CSARAAAGTLGAKNIQYF
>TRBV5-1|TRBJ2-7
CASSLVGTGSYEQYF
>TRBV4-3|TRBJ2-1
CASSQGGTSGISYNEQFF
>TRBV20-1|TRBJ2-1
CSATDYYNEQFF
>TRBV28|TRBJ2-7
CASSFPSTGVGEQYF
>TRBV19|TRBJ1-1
CASSDSQGVDTEAFF
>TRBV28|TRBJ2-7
CASSFRGRTYEQYF
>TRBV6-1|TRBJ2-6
CASSERASGANVLTF
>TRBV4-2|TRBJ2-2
CASSQEASTGELFF
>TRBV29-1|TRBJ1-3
CSVAPGTGGRLLENTIYF
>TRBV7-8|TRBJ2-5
CASSSRVDLQETQYF
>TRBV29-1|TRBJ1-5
CSVAESYQPQHF
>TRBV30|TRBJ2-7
CAWSVRPGTGTYEQYF
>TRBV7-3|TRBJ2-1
CASSPDDYSSYNEQFF
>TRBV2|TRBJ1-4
CASYSWGQGETNEKLFF
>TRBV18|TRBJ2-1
CASLAEGLLNEQFF
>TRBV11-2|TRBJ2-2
CASSTPRDRGHTGELFF
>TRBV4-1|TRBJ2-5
CASSQGGGYQETQYF
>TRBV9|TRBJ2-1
CASSVASYNEQFF
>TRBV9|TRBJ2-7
CASSVVAGSYEQYF
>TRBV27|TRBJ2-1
CASSLSGVHNEQFF
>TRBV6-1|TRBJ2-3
CASSPDSSSTDTQYF
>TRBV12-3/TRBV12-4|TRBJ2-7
CASTTGSLGEQYF
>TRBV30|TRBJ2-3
CAWSSREVGDTQYF
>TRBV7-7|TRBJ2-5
CASSTGQGRQETQYF
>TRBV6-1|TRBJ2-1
CASSSRSGGPYNEQFF